The text below deals with one TCR beta chain. Its antigen is undetermined. The table came from immunoSEQ multiplex PCR; TCRdb's copy has only in-frame clones and leaves some out. Of 120,000 to 150,000 clones listed, approximately 86% are singletons. The source of the sample is a study of radiation and T cells in renal cell carcinoma. Findings and limits, study-wide: In blood, top tumor clones expanded by 2 weeks, shrinking by 4. Baseline intratumoral clonotype presence is unknown without pretreatment biopsies.

Documented time point: blood 4 weeks post-SBRT, at nephrectomy. Treatment given: 15 Gy SBRT to primary tumor, nephrectomy 4 weeks later. Nephrectomy followed 15 Gy stereotactic body radiation by 4 weeks. Radiation-treated patients gave blood at baseline, week 2 and week 4. The V gene's germline CDR1 is SGHNT and CDR2 YYREEE (reference sequence). CDR3 length equals 16 residues. The sequencing used blood, collected from a patient whose treatment included radiotherapy and nephrectomy. The chain joins TRBV5-4 to TRBJ2-5; 11 bases fit TRBD2. The J call is doubtful: the DNA matches TRBJ2-7 better. The TCR sequence derives from a woman aged 50 to 60 with renal cell carcinoma. The chain's CDR3 is CASSLAGTSGTYEQYF. The CDR3 region has the DNA TGTGCCAGCAGCTTGGCCGGGACTAGCGGTACCTACGAGCAGTACTTC.